This TCR beta chain was sequenced during a study of cytomegalovirus exposure and HLA in healthy donors. Germline CDR1 reads SGHAT; CDR2 reads FQNNGV. Trimming stripped 5 bases from V and 3 bases from J, with 8 bases between. The CDR3 spans 12 residues. Study-level results: A later analysis reportedly found fewer N-insertions in an Asian-associated ancestry cluster than the roughly 670-donor mean.

PCR involved 60 Vbeta and 13 Jbeta primers. Some clones are missing from TCRdb's copy, which holds only in-frame ones; the method was immunoSEQ multiplex PCR. Of over 95,000 clones in the sample, roughly 67% were seen once. With regard to this clone: Its antigen is undetermined.

The clonotype was recovered from a man aged 18 to 30 in good health and CMV-seropositive. V gene TRBV11-2 combines with J gene TRBJ2-7; D is unclear. Specimen: PBMCs. The CDR3 bases are TGTGCCAGCAGCCCGAGTCTCTACGAGCAGTACTTC. Translation gives CASSPSLYEQYF.